This T cell receptor (beta chain) was sequenced during a study of low-dose radiotherapy and immunotherapy resistance in tumors. Study background: Patients were treated with intravenous nivolumab at 240 mg every two weeks and were also dosed with ipilimumab at 1 mg/kg every six weeks. Administration of intravenous cyclophosphamide at 200 mg/m2 took place every two weeks, one day before radiation and immunotherapy.

Documented time point: before trial treatment. The donors, trial participants, received nivolumab, ipilimumab, aspirin, low-dose cyclophosphamide and low-dose radiotherapy. The CDR3 totals 16 residues. V lost 6 bases and J lost 3; bases outside the gene matches: 4. The V gene's germline CDR1 is SGHAT and CDR2 FQNNGV. TRAV- and TRBV-specific primers, spanning alpha and beta chains, primed first-strand cDNA. Using a constant-region primer together with a V-primer adapter, TCRs were subjected to around 20 PCR cycles of amplification. mRNA, once isolated, was amplified by in vitro transcription. TCRdb fed the reads into MiXCR, producing one record per CDR3 protein. In the table there are over 65,000 distinct CDR3 sequences, roughly a sixth of which are singletons. This clonotype came up many times.

The clonotype originates from a male donor with prostate cancer. V and J are TRBV11-2 and TRBJ2-2; 13 bases align to TRBD2. Sequences were derived from PBMCs, sampled before treatment. The CDR3 is CASRTSGGAYTGELFF. The CDR3 coding sequence is TGTGCCAGCAGAACTAGCGGGGGGGCGTACACCGGGGAGCTGTTTTTT.